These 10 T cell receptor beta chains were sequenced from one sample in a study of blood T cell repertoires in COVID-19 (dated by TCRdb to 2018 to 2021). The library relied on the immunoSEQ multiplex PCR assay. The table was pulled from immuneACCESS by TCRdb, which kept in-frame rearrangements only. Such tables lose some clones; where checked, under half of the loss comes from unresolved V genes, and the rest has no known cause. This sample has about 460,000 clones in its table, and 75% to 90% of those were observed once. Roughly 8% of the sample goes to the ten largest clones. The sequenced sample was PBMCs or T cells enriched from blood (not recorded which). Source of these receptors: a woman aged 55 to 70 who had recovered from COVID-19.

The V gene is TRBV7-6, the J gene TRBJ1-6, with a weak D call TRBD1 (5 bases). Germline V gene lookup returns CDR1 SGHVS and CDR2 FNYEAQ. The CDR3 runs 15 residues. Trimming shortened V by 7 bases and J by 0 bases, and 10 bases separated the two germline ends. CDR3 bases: TGTGCCAGCACCCAAGACAGCTCCTATAATTCACCCCTCCACTTT. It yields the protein CASTQDSSYNSPLHF.

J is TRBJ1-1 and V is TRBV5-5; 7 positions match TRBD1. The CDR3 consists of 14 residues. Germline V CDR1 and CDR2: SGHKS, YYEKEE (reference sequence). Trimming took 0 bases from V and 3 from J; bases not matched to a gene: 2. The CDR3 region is CASSLDRGYTEAFF. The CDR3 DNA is TGTGCCAGCAGCTTGGACAGGGGTTACACTGAAGCTTTCTTT.

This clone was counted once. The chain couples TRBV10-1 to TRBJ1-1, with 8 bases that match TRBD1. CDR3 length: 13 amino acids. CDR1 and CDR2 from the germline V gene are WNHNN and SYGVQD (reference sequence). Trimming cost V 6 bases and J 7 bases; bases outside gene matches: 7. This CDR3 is CASRKSDRGEAFF. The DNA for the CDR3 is TGCGCCAGCAGAAAGTCTGACAGGGGTGAAGCTTTCTTT.

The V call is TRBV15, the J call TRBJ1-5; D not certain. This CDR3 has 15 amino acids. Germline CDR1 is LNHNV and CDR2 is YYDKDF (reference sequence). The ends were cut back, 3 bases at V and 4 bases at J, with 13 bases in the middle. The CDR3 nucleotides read TGTGCCACCAGCAGTGCTTATAGCGCAAATCAGCCCCAGCATTTT. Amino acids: CATSSAYSANQPQHF.

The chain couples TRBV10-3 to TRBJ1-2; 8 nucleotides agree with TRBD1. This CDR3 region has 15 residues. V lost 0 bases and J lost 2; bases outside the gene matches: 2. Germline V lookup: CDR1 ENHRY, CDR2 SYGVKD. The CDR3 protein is CAISESRDRNYGYTF. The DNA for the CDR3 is TGTGCCATCAGTGAGTCTCGGGACAGGAACTATGGCTACACCTTC.

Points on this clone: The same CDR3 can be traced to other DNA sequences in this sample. The DNA for the CDR3 is TGTGCCAGTAGTGGGGGACAGTTTAATTCACCCCTCCACTTT. Encoded protein: CASSGGQFNSPLHF. The V and J genes are TRBV19 and TRBJ1-6, with 7 bases lining up with TRBD1. Germline V lookup: CDR1 LNHDA, CDR2 SQIVND (reference sequence). The V and J ends lost 5 bases and 6 bases, in that order; junction bases with no gene match: 4. The CDR3 runs to 14 residues.

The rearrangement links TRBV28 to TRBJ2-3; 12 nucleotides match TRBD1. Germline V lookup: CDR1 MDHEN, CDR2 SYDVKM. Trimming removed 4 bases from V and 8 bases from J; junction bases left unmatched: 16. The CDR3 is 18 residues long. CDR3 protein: CASSSTLLRDRGQGTQYF. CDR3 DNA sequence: TGTGCCAGCAGTTCTACCCTCCTCCGGGACAGGGGGCAGGGTACGCAGTATTTT. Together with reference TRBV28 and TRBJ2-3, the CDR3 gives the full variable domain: DVKVTQSSRYLVKRTGEKVFLECVQDMDHENMFWYRQDPGLGLRLIYFSYDVKMKEKGDIPEGYSVSREKKERFSLILESASTNQTSMYLCASSSTLLRDRGQGTQYFGPGTRLTVL.

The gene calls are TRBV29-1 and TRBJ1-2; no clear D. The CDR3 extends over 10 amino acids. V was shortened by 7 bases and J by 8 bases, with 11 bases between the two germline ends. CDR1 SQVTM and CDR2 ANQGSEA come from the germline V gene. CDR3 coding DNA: TGCAGCGCTGAGAGGGAAGGCTACACCTTC. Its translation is CSAEREGYTF. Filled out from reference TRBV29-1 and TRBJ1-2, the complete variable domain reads SAVISQKPSRDICQRGTSLTIQCQVDSQVTMMFWYRQQPGQSLTLIATANQGSEATYESGFVIDKFPISRPNLTFSTLTVSNMSPEDSSIYLCSAEREGYTFGSGTRLTVV.

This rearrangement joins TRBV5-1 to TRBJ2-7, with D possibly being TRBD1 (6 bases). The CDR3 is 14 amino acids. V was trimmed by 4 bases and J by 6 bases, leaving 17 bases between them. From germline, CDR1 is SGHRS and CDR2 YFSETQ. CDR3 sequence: CASSTDSSRGEQYF. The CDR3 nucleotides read TGCGCCAGCAGCACCGACAGCTCCAGGGGCGAGCAGTACTTC.

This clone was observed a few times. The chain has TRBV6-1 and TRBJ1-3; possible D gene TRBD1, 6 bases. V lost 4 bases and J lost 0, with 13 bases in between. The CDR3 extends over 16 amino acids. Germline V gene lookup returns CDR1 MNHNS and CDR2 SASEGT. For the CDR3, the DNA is TGTGCCAGCAGTGTTGGACAGATCCGCTCTGGAAACACCATATATTTT. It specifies CASSVGQIRSGNTIYF.